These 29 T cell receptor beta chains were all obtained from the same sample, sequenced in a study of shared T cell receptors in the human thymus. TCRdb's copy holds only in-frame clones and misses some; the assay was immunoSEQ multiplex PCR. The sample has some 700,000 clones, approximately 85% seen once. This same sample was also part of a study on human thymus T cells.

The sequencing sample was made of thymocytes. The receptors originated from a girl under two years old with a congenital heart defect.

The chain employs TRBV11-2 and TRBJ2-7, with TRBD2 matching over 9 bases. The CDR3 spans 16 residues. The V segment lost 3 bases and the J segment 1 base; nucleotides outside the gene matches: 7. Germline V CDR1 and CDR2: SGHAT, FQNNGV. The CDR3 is CASSFPVSGGSYEQYF. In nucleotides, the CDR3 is TGTGCCAGCAGCTTCCCGGTTAGCGGGGGTTCCTACGAGCAGTACTTC.

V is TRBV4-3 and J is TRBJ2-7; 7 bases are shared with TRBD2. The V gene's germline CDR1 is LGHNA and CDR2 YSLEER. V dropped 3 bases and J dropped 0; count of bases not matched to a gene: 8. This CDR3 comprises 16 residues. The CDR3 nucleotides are TGCGCCAGCAGCCATCTCTGGGAGGGTTTCTCCTACGAGCAGTACTTC. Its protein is CASSHLWEGFSYEQYF.

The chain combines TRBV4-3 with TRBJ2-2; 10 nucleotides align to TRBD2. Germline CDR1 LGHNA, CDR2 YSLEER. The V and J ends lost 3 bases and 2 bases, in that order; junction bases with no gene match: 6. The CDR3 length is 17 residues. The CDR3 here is CASSHPSGGVNTGELFF. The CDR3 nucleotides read TGCGCCAGCAGCCACCCTAGCGGGGGTGTTAACACCGGGGAGCTGTTTTTT.

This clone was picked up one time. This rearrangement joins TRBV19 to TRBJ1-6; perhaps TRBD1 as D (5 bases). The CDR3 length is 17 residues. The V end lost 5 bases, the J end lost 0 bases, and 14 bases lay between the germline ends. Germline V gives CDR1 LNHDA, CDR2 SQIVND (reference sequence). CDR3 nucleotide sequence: TGTGCCAGTAGTGGGCGCGGACATAGCTCCTATAATTCACCCCTCCACTTT. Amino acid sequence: CASSGRGHSSYNSPLHF. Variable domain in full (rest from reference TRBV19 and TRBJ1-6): DGGITQSPKYLFRKEGQNVTLSCEQNLNHDAMYWYRQDPGQGLRLIYYSQIVNDFQKGDIAEGYSVSREKKESFPLTVTSAQKNPTAFYLCASSGRGHSSYNSPLHFGNGTRLTVT.

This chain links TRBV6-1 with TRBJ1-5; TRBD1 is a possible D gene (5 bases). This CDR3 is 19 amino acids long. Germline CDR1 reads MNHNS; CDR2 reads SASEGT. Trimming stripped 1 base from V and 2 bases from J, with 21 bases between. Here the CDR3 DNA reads TGTGCCAGCAGTGAAGACAAGGGGCTTCGACTCATGGGCAATCAGCCCCAGCATTTT. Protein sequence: CASSEDKGLRLMGNQPQHF.

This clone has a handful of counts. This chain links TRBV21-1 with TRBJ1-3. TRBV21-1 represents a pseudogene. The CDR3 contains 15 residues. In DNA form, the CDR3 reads TGTGCCAGCGGGTACGGAGGTTCCTCTGGAAACACCATATATTTT. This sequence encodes CASGYGGSSGNTIYF.

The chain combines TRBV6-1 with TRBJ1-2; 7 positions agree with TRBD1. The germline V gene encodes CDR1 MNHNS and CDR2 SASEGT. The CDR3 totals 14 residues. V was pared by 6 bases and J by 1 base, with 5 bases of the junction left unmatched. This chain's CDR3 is CASRPGQLNYGYTF. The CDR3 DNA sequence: TGTGCCAGCAGGCCGGGACAGCTTAACTATGGCTACACCTTC.

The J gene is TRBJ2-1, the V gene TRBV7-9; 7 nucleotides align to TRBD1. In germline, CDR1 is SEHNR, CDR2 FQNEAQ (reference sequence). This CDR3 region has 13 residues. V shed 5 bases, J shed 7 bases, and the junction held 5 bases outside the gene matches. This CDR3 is CASSTGVWNEQFF. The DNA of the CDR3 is TGTGCCAGCAGCACAGGGGTGTGGAATGAGCAGTTCTTC.

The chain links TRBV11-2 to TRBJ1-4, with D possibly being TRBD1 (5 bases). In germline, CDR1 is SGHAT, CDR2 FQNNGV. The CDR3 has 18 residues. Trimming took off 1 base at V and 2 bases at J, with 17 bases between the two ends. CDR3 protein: CASSLGPSEGATNEKLFF. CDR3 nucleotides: TGTGCCAGCAGCTTAGGGCCCTCGGAAGGGGCTACTAATGAAAAACTGTTTTTT.

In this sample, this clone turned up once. CDR3 sequence (DNA): TGTGCTAGTGGGTTCCCCACTAGCGGGGGGGCAAGGTGCACGCAGTATTTT. Protein product: CASGFPTSGGARCTQYF. V gene TRBV12-5 combines with J gene TRBJ2-3, with TRBD2 identical over 13 bases. The germline V gene has CDR1 LGHNT and CDR2 FRNRAP. Trimming at V came to 6 bases and at J to 9 bases, leaving 15 bases not matched to a gene. CDR3 length: 17 residues.

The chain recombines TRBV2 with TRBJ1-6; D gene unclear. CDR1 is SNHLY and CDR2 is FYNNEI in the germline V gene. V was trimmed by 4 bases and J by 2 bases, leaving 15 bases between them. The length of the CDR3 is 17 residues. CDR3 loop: CASSGGKAGTYNSPLHF. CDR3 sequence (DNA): TGTGCCAGCAGTGGCGGGAAGGCGGGGACCTATAATTCACCCCTCCACTTT. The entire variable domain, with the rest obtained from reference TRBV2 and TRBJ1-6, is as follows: EPEVTQTPSHQVTQMGQEVILRCVPISNHLYFYWYRQILGQKVEFLVSFYNNEISEKSEIFDDQFSVERPDGSNFTLKIRSTKLEDSAMYFCASSGGKAGTYNSPLHFGNGTRLTVT.

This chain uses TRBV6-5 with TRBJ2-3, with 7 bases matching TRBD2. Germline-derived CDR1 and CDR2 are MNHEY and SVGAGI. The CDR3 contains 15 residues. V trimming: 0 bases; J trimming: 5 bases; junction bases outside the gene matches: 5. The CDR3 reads CASSYSGGRGDTQYF. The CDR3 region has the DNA TGTGCCAGCAGTTACTCGGGGGGGAGAGGAGATACGCAGTATTTT.

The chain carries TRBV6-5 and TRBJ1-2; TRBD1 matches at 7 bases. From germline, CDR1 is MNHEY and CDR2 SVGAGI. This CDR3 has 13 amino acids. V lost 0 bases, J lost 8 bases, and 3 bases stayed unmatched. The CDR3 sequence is CASSYSRGPGYTF. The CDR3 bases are TGTGCCAGCAGTTACTCGAGGGGGCCCGGCTACACCTTC.

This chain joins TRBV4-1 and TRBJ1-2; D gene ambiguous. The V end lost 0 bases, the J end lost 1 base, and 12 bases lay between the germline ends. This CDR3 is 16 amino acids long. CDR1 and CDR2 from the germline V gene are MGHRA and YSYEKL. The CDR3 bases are TGCGCCAGCAGCCAAGATCGGGAGGCATATAACTATGGCTACACCTTC. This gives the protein CASSQDREAYNYGYTF.

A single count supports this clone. The CDR3 reads CASSSLRQQGCDTQYF. The CDR3 DNA sequence: TGTGCCAGCAGCTCATTAAGACAACAGGGATGTGATACGCAGTATTTT. The chain employs TRBV5-5 and TRBJ2-3; TRBD1 is a possible D gene (6 bases). Trimming removed 3 bases from V and 6 bases from J, with 20 bases in between. Germline CDR1 is SGHKS and CDR2 is YYEKEE (reference sequence). The CDR3 has 16 residues. Full variable domain (missing parts from reference TRBV5-5 and TRBJ2-3): DAGVTQSPTHLIKTRGQQVTLRCSPISGHKSVSWYQQVLGQGPQFIFQYYEKEERGRGNFPDRFSARQFPNYSSELNVNALLLGDSALYLCASSSLRQQGCDTQYFGPGTRLTVL.

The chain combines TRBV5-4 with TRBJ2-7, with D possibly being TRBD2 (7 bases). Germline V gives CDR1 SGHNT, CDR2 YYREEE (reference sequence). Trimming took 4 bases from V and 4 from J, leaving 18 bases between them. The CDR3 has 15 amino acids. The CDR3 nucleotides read TGTGCCAGCAGCACCGCGGGGGCCCAGCCGTACGAGCAGTACTTC. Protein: CASSTAGAQPYEQYF.

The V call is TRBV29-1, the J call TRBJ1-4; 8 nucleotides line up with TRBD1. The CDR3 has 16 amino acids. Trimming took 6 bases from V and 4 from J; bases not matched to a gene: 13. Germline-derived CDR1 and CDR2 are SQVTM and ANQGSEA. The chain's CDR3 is CSVIRQGSIGNEKLFF. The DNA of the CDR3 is TGCAGCGTGATCAGACAGGGGAGCATTGGTAATGAAAAACTGTTTTTT.

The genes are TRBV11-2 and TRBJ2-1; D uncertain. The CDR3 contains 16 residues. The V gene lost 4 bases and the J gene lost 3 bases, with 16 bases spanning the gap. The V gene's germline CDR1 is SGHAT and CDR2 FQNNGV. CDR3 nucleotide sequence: TGTGCCAGCAGCTCAAGAAAGCATGATTTCTACAATGAGCAGTTCTTC. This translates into CASSSRKHDFYNEQFF. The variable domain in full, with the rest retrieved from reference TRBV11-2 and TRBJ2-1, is EAGVAQSPRYKIIEKRQSVAFWCNPISGHATLYWYQQILGQGPKLLIQFQNNGVVDDSQLPKDRFSAERLKGVDSTLKIQPAKLEDSAVYLCASSSRKHDFYNEQFFGPGTRLTVL.

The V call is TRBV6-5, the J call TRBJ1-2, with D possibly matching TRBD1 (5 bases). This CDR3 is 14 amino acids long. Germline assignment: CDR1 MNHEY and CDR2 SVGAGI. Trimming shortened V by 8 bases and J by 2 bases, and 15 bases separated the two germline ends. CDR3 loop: CASGALGGNYGYTF. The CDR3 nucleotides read TGTGCCAGCGGGGCCTTGGGGGGGAACTATGGCTACACCTTC.

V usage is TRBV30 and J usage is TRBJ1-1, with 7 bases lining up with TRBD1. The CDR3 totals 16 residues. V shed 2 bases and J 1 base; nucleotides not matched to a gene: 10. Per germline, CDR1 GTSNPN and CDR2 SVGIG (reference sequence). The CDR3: CAWSRPPGGTNTEAFF. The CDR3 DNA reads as TGTGCCTGGAGTCGCCCCCCAGGGGGGACGAACACTGAAGCTTTCTTT.

For the CDR3, the DNA is TGTGCCAGCAGCATAGCGGGACAGGGGACCGGGGAGCTGTTTTTT. Its protein product is CASSIAGQGTGELFF. The rearrangement links TRBV28 to TRBJ2-2, with 10 bases identical to TRBD1. In germline, CDR1 is MDHEN, CDR2 SYDVKM. After removal of 6 bases from V and 5 bases from J, the junction contained 6 bases not matched to a gene. CDR3 length equals 15 residues.

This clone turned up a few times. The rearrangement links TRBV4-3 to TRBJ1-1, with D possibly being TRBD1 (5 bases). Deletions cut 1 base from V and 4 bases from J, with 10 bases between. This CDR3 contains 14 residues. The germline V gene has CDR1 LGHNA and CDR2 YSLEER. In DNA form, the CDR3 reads TGCGCCAGCAGCCAAGCGGGGGGTGGCACTGAAGCTTTCTTT. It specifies CASSQAGGGTEAFF.

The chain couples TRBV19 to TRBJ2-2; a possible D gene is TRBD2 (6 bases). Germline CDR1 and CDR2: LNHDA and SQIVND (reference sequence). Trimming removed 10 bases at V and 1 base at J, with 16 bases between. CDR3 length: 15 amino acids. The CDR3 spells CATSWGDLNTGELFF. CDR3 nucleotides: TGTGCCACCTCTTGGGGGGACCTGAACACCGGGGAGCTGTTTTTT.

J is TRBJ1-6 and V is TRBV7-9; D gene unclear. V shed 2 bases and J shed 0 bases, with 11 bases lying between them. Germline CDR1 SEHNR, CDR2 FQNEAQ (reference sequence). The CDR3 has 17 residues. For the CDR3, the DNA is TGTGCCAGCAGCTTAATGGGCCCCAGCTCCTATAATTCACCCCTCCACTTT. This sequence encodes CASSLMGPSSYNSPLHF.

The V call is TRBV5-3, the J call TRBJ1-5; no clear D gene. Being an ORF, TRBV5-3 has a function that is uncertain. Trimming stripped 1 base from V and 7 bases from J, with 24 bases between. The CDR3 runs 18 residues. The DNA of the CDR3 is TGTGCCAGAAGCTTGTGGTCATCGAATCAGCAGGATAAGCAGCCCCAGCATTTT. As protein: CARSLWSSNQQDKQPQHF.

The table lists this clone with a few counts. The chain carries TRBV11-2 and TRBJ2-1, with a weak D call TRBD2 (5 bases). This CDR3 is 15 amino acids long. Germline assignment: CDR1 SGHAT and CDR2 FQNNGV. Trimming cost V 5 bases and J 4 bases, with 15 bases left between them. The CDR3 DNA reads TGTGCCAGCAGCCTGAGGGTAAGCTTGTACAATGAGCAGTTCTTC. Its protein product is CASSLRVSLYNEQFF.

CDR3 bases: TGTGCCAGCAGCTTGCACGGGGGGGCCACTAGCACAGATACGCAGTATTTT. Translation: CASSLHGGATSTDTQYF. V and J are TRBV5-6 and TRBJ2-3, with 8 bases matching TRBD2. This CDR3 contains 17 residues. V shed 1 base and J 0 bases; nucleotides not matched to a gene: 7. The V gene's germline CDR1 is SGHDT and CDR2 YYEEEE.

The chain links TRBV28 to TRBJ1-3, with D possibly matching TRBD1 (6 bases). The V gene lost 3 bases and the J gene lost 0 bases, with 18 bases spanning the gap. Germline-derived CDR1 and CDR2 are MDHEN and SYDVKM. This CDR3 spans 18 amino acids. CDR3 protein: CASSLGGRWALSGNTIYF. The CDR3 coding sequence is TGTGCCAGCAGTTTGGGGGGGCGTTGGGCCCTCTCTGGAAACACCATATATTTT.

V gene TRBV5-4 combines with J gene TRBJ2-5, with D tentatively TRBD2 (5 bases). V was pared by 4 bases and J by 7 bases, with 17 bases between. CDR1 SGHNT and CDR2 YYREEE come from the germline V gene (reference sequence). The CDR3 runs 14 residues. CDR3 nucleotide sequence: TGTGCCAGCAGCCCGGACCGGGGTTGGGGGACCCAGTACTTC. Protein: CASSPDRGWGTQYF.